This T cell receptor beta chain was recovered during a study of monozygotic twins with inflammatory bowel disease. CDR1 and CDR2 (germline): MNHEY, SMNVEV (reference sequence). CDR3 length: 15 amino acids. Researchers collected about 2.5 ml of blood per donor. Eight separate reactions per sample yielded the cDNA. The authors ran two nested PCRs of about 15 and 9 cycles on TCRalpha and TCRbeta cDNA. From the 5' RACE reads, TCRdb lists one entry per CDR3 protein and no DNA. The sample totals about 300,000 distinct CDR3 sequences. The sequencing sample was made of blood. The clonotype comes from a human donor with ulcerative colitis or Crohn's disease, or a healthy co-twin of an affected twin (not recorded which). The chain is built from TRBV27 and TRBJ2-7; as DNA is missing, the TRBD2 call by TCRdb cannot be tested. The CDR3 is CASSFRGLSSYEQYF.